This T cell receptor beta chain came from a study of cytomegalovirus exposure and HLA in healthy donors. Notes on this clone: Its antigen remains unidentified.

The CDR3 covers 14 residues. V gave up 6 bases and J gave up 9 bases; unmatched junction bases: 10. Germline V gene lookup returns CDR1 SEHNR and CDR2 FQNEAQ (reference sequence). TCRdb's copy holds only in-frame clones and misses some; the assay was immunoSEQ multiplex PCR. The table has about 160,000 clones, less than 90% seen once; the top ten hold around 2.3%. Study findings and constraints: The majority of TCR sequences were rare, yet some public TCRs appeared in many donors.

The chain carries TRBV7-9 and TRBJ2-1; 8 bases map to TRBD1. This TCR derives from a young woman in good health and CMV-seronegative. Source material: PBMCs. This chain's CDR3 is CASRQGASESEQFF. The DNA for the CDR3 is TGTGCCAGCAGGCAGGGGGCATCAGAGAGTGAGCAGTTCTTC.